This T cell receptor (beta chain) is drawn from a study of blood T cell repertoires in COVID-19. In the study overall: The samples span acute and convalescent COVID-19 from the United States, Italy and Spain. In each case, the material was cDNA or gDNA derived from T cells, B-cell-depleted T cells, or PBMCs.

The germline V gene has CDR1 SGHRS and CDR2 YFSETQ. V trimming: 0 bases; J trimming: 7 bases; junction bases outside the gene matches: 4. This CDR3 contains 15 residues. Libraries were prepared by immunoSEQ multiplex PCR; TCRdb keeps only in-frame clonotypes and omits some of them. Of about 330,000 clones listed, approximately 88% were seen once; the top ten hold under 4.5%. The rearrangement uses TRBV5-1 and TRBJ1-5; 10 bases line up with TRBD1. This clonotype originated in a woman in her 50s with active or convalescent COVID-19. Sequencing was carried out using peripheral blood. The CDR3 DNA sequence: TGCGCCAGCAGCTTGGGGGGGGACAGGGGCCAGCCCCAGCATTTT. This sequence encodes CASSLGGDRGQPQHF.